This TCR beta chain was recorded in a study of monozygotic twins with inflammatory bowel disease. Donors each gave around 2.5 ml of blood. Study-level points and caveats: Repertoire similarity did not differ between concordant and discordant twins, possibly owing to limited power.

The CDR3 has 13 amino acids. Germline V gene sequence: CDR1 SNHLY, CDR2 FYNNEI. The study subjected TCRalpha and TCRbeta cDNA to two nested PCRs of approximately 17 and 9 cycles. TCRdb reprocessed the 5' RACE reads; each CDR3 protein has one entry and no DNA is given. Its table lists 200,000 to 250,000 distinct CDR3 sequences. Points on this clonotype: Its antigen is still unknown.

Sequenced sample: blood. This TCR came from a human donor with ulcerative colitis or Crohn's disease, or a healthy co-twin of an affected twin (not recorded which). The chain employs TRBV2 and TRBJ1-5. The CDR3 sequence is CASSDSGGQPQHF.